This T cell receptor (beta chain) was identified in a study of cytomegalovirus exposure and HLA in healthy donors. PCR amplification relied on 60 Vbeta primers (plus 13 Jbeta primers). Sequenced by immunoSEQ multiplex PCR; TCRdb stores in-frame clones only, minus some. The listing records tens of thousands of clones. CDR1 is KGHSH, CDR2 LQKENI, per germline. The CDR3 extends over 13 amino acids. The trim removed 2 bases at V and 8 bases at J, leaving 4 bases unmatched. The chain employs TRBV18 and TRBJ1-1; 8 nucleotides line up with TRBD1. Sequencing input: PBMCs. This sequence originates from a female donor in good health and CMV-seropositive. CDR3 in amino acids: CASSPAQGAEAFF. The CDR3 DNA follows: TGTGCCAGCTCACCAGCTCAGGGGGCAGAAGCTTTCTTT.